The 13 T cell receptor beta chains presented below share a single source sample, sequenced in a study of regulatory T cells in long-lasting Graves disease. iRepertoire HTBI primers and Arm-PCR of CDR3 regions built TCR beta libraries. One entry per CDR3 protein results from TCRdb running MiXCR on the multiplex PCR reads. The sample records around 480,000 distinct CDR3 sequences, about 17% being singletons. Stated time point: newly diagnosed GD, antithyroid drugs for less than 3 months. PBMC-extracted RNA yielded the TCR library. These records were also assigned to another study, of T cells in Graves' hyperthyroidism and ophthalmopathy.

The material sequenced was peripheral blood mononuclear cells (PBMCs), taken at new diagnosis, from a patient treated with antithyroid drugs. The source of these receptors is a man aged 40-49 years with Graves disease.

The J gene is TRBJ1-2, the V gene TRBV12-3 or TRBV12-4, with D possibly TRBD1 on 5 matching bases. V lost 6 bases to trimming and J lost 4 bases, with 12 bases between them. This CDR3 is 13 amino acids long. The CDR3 bases are TGTGCCAGCAGCAGGGCTCTAGGCTATGGCTACACCTTC. It translates to CASSRALGYGYTF.

This clonotype was counted at least ten times. The rearrangement links TRBV24-1 to TRBJ2-7, with 9 bases identical to TRBD1. The germline gives CDR1 KGHDR, CDR2 SFDVKD. Unmatched junction bases numbered 9, after V lost 6 bases and J lost 4 bases. CDR3 length: 15 residues. DNA for the CDR3: TGTGCCACCAGTAGTTCAAGAGGGACAGGGTACGAGCAGTACTTC. Translated: CATSSSRGTGYEQYF.

This clonotype was seen ten or more times. This sequence joins TRBV28 and TRBJ1-2; 12 bases map to TRBD1. The CDR3 sequence is 15 residues long. The ends lost 5 bases at V and 7 bases at J; junction bases unmatched: 8. CDR1 is MDHEN, CDR2 SYDVKM, per germline. The CDR3 DNA sequence: TGTGCCAGCAGTCCGTGGGACAGGGGGCATGGTGGCTACACCTTC. Protein sequence: CASSPWDRGHGGYTF.

This clonotype was picked up many times. The chain links TRBV12-3 or TRBV12-4 to TRBJ2-1, with D perhaps TRBD2 (5 bases). CDR3 length: 14 amino acids. The ends were cut back, 3 bases at V and 2 bases at J, with 8 bases in the middle. This CDR3 is CASSFGGPYNEQFF. CDR3 in DNA: TGTGCCAGCAGTTTTGGCGGGCCCTACAATGAGCAGTTCTTC.

The V call is TRBV4-2, the J call TRBJ1-1; 7 bases fit TRBD1. In germline, CDR1 is LGHNA, CDR2 YNFKEQ. The CDR3 loop spans 12 amino acids. The J segment lost 3 bases and the V segment lost 7 bases, leaving 2 bases of the junction unmatched. CDR3 bases: TGTGCCAGCAAAGGACAGGACACTGAAGCTTTCTTT. It translates to CASKGQDTEAFF.

J is TRBJ2-2 and V is TRBV3-1; the D gene is possibly TRBD1 (5 bases). Trimming removed 6 bases at V and 6 bases at J, with 14 bases between. The CDR3 runs to 14 residues. Germline V gives CDR1 LGHDT, CDR2 YNNKEL (reference sequence). The CDR3 DNA reads TGTGCCAGCAGGAAGGGGCTTGCCGCCGGGGAGCTGTTTTTT. This encodes CASRKGLAAGELFF.

This clonotype was seen a few times. The rearrangement joins TRBV3-1 to TRBJ2-1; 11 bases map to TRBD2. With V trimmed by 4 bases and J by 0 bases, 2 bases remained unmatched. Germline CDR1 reads LGHDT; CDR2 reads YNNKEL (reference sequence). This CDR3 contains 16 residues. The CDR3 is CASSPLAGASYNEQFF. The CDR3 bases are TGTGCCAGCAGCCCACTAGCGGGAGCCTCCTACAATGAGCAGTTCTTC.

This clonotype was detected ten times or more. The chain has TRBV28 and TRBJ2-3; 7 nucleotides align to TRBD2. Germline CDR1 MDHEN, CDR2 SYDVKM. The CDR3 covers 17 residues. J gave up 1 base and V 5 bases, and 12 bases lay outside the gene matches. The chain's CDR3 is CASSPLGLAEGTDTQYF. The CDR3 DNA is TGTGCCAGCAGTCCCCTTGGGCTAGCGGAGGGCACAGATACGCAGTATTTT.

At least ten counts were recorded for this clonotype. The gene calls are TRBV11-2 and TRBJ1-5; 7 nucleotides agree with TRBD1. Germline CDR1 SGHAT, CDR2 FQNNGV. The CDR3 has 17 residues. Trimming removed 6 bases from V and 7 bases from J; junction bases left unmatched: 18. The CDR3 DNA follows: TGTGCCAGCAGACATCTCCAACAAGGGGGCGGTGGGCAGCCCCAGCATTTT. Residues: CASRHLQQGGGGQPQHF.

This chain links TRBV28 with TRBJ1-1; the D gene is possibly TRBD1 (6 bases). CDR1 is MDHEN, CDR2 SYDVKM, per germline. Between the trimmed V and J ends, which lost 7 bases and 0 bases, there was a span of 12 bases. CDR3 length equals 14 residues. The DNA of the CDR3 is TGTGCCAGCACCCTGGACAGCATGAACACTGAAGCTTTCTTT. Its translation is CASTLDSMNTEAFF.

This clonotype was found a few times. V usage is TRBV20-1 and J usage is TRBJ1-5; D uncertain. V was clipped by 3 bases and J by 6 bases, with 12 bases between them. The CDR3 consists of 13 residues. The germline V gene has CDR1 DFQATT and CDR2 SNEGSKA (reference sequence). The CDR3 sequence: CSARGEGGQPQHF. Written as DNA, the CDR3 is TGCAGTGCTAGGGGTGAGGGAGGTCAGCCCCAGCATTTT.

There are many counts of this clonotype. This chain connects TRBV14 to TRBJ1-5; D is perhaps TRBD1 (6 bases). The CDR3 covers 16 residues. The germline CDR1 and CDR2 sequences are SGHDN and FVKESK. V lost 1 base, J lost 0 bases, and 10 bases lay in between. This chain's CDR3 is CASSQVGGISNQPQHF. The CDR3 region has the DNA TGTGCCAGCAGCCAAGTAGGGGGGATTAGCAATCAGCCCCAGCATTTT.

The chain joins TRBV6-1 to TRBJ2-1; 7 bases map to TRBD2. Trimming removed 7 bases from V and 5 bases from J; junction bases left unmatched: 11. Germline-derived CDR1 and CDR2 are MNHNS and SASEGT. CDR3 length equals 15 residues. The CDR3 protein is CASTNPSGPHNEQFF. Here the CDR3 DNA reads TGTGCCAGCACTAATCCTAGCGGACCTCACAATGAGCAGTTCTTC.